The source of this T cell receptor (beta chain) is a study of cytomegalovirus exposure and HLA in healthy donors. Study-wide results and limits: The classifier reportedly diagnosed cytomegalovirus status with high sensitivity and specificity. Specificity of a few CMV-associated chains for CMV antigens was verified in vitro.

Per the germline V gene, CDR1 is MNHEY and CDR2 is SVGAGI. Trimming at V came to 5 bases and at J to 3 bases, leaving 7 bases not matched to a gene. The CDR3 extends over 14 amino acids. Concerning this clone: No antigen is known for it.

Repertoires were generated with immunoSEQ multiplex PCR, while TCRdb's copy carries only in-frame clones and drops some. The sample consists of some 68,000 clones, over 95% of them appearing once. The material sequenced was PBMCs. This chain links TRBV6-5 with TRBJ2-7; 7 bases are a match to TRBD1. The sequence derives from a man in his late teens or twenties in good health and CMV-seronegative. DNA of the CDR3: TGTGCCAGCAGTGGAAGGGACAGTTACTACGAGCAGTACTTC. Protein: CASSGRDSYYEQYF.